This T cell receptor (beta chain) was retrieved from a study of blood T cell repertoires in COVID-19. The wider study: The cDNA or gDNA used as material had been derived from T cells, B-cell-depleted T cells, or PBMCs.

Trimming removed 0 bases from V and 7 bases from J, with 12 bases in between. Germline V gives CDR1 ENHRY, CDR2 SYGVKD. The CDR3 runs to 14 residues. Assay: immunoSEQ multiplex PCR; the TCRdb copy retains only in-frame clones and omits some. The sample consists of more than 250,000 clones, 80% to 90% of them appearing once. V and J are TRBV10-3 and TRBJ1-2; a weak D match, TRBD1 (5 bases). This clonotype was sampled from a man aged 25 to 45 who had recovered from COVID-19. The sequencing sample was made of PBMCs or T cells enriched from blood (not recorded which). The CDR3 region has the DNA TGTGCCATCAGTGAGTCTGGGGCCGAGGCTGGCTACACCTTC. The encoded protein is CAISESGAEAGYTF.